The 24 T cell receptor beta chains below were found in one sample sequenced in a study of shared clonotypes between healthy human individuals (dated by TCRdb to about 2020). CD8 naive samples consisted of CD45RO-negative cells that were positively selected for CCR7, yielding a CD45RA+CCR7+ population without TemRA cells. The receptor library was made with the immunoSEQ multiplex PCR assay. In its TCRdb copy, this immuneACCESS table keeps in-frame sequences only and misses some clones. Where compared with another copy, unresolved V genes explain less than half of these, and the others have no known cause. In this sample the table shows about 2,200,000 clones, 85% to 95% of which occur a single time. About 1.5% of the sample is held by the ten biggest clonotypes. Sequencing used naive CD8+ T cells from PBMCs. The cell subset or site label, as the study defines it: CD45RA+CCR7+. The receptors come from a man aged 18 to 29 in good health. Some clones in this sample may be carry-over from other donors' samples.

Only a few counts were recorded for this clone. This CDR3 is also generated by other DNA sequences in the sample. The V call is TRBV7-9, the J call TRBJ2-7, with 8 nucleotides matching TRBD1. This CDR3 has 13 amino acids. Germline V lookup: CDR1 SEHNR, CDR2 FQNEAQ (reference sequence). The V gene end was trimmed by 4 bases and the J gene end by 3 bases; junction bases not matched to a gene: 2. The CDR3 reads CASSSTGDYEQYF. The CDR3 DNA follows: TGTGCCAGCAGCTCGACAGGGGACTACGAGCAGTACTTC.

This clone was counted ten times or more. Other DNA variants within this sample encode the same CDR3. This chain joins TRBV6-4 and TRBJ2-3; no clear D gene. The length of the CDR3 is 15 residues. Germline loops: CDR1 MRHNA, CDR2 SNTAGT. V dropped 3 bases and J dropped 0 bases, with 10 bases sitting between them. CDR3 region: CASSDSGGSTDTQYF. The CDR3 bases are TGTGCCAGCAGTGATTCGGGTGGGAGCACAGATACGCAGTATTTT.

The CDR3 is CASSLGYNSPLHF. CDR3 DNA: TGTGCCAGCAGTTTAGGGTATAATTCACCCCTCCACTTT. V usage is TRBV25-1 and J usage is TRBJ1-6; D gene unclear. Germline-derived CDR1 and CDR2 are MGHDK and SYGVNS. The CDR3 has 13 residues. Trimming removed 5 bases at V and 4 bases at J, with 6 bases between. Variable domain in full (rest from reference TRBV25-1 and TRBJ1-6): EADIYQTPRYLVIGTGKKITLECSQTMGHDKMYWYQQDPGMELHLIHYSYGVNSTEKGDLSSESTVSRIRTEHFPLTLESARPSHTSQYLCASSLGYNSPLHFGNGTRLTVT.

V usage is TRBV18 and J usage is TRBJ2-3, with unresolved D. Germline V gene lookup returns CDR1 KGHSH and CDR2 LQKENI. V was pared by 3 bases and J by 1 base, with 5 bases between. This CDR3 is built from 13 residues. The CDR3 protein is CASSPYGTDTQYF. The CDR3 coding sequence is TGTGCCAGCTCACCCTACGGCACAGATACGCAGTATTTT.

Remarks on this clone: This sample also contains other DNA sequences that code for the same CDR3. The chain has TRBV20-1 and TRBJ2-1, with D possibly TRBD2 on 5 matching bases. V lost 6 bases and J lost 7, with 10 bases in between. Looked up from germline, CDR1 is DFQATT and CDR2 is SNEGSKA (reference sequence). This CDR3 contains 11 residues. CDR3 amino acids: CSASRGNEQFF. The CDR3 DNA follows: TGCAGTGCCAGCCGGGGTAATGAGCAGTTCTTC.

This chain links TRBV27 with TRBJ1-4, with TRBD1 matching 8 bases. Germline V gene sequence: CDR1 MNHEY, CDR2 SMNVEV (reference sequence). The CDR3 has 14 residues. V shed 6 bases and J 6 bases; nucleotides not matched to a gene: 6. CDR3 DNA: TGTGCCAGCAGCCCGGGACAGGCCGATGAAAAACTGTTTTTT. It encodes CASSPGQADEKLFF.

This chain joins TRBV5-4 and TRBJ2-3; 8 bases match TRBD1. This CDR3 has 19 residues. Germline V gene lookup returns CDR1 SGHNT and CDR2 YYREEE (reference sequence). V shed 4 bases, J shed 1 base, and the junction held 17 bases outside the gene matches. CDR3 sequence: CASSPHWTGYTDRTDTQYF. The CDR3 nucleotides are TGTGCCAGCAGCCCACACTGGACAGGGTACACCGATCGCACAGATACGCAGTATTTT. The variable domain in full, completed from reference TRBV5-4 and TRBJ2-3, reads ETGVTQSPTHLIKTRGQQVTLRCSSQSGHNTVSWYQQALGQGPQFIFQYYREEENGRGNFPPRFSGLQFPNYSSELNVNALELDDSALYLCASSPHWTGYTDRTDTQYFGPGTRLTVL.

Only a few counts were recorded for this clone. The CDR3 here is CASSALRGGTEAFF. CDR3 nucleotide sequence: TGTGCCAGTAGTGCCCTACGGGGGGGGACTGAAGCTTTCTTT. V gene TRBV19 combines with J gene TRBJ1-1; D perhaps matches TRBD1 (5 bases). The CDR3 contains 14 residues. Germline CDR1 and CDR2: LNHDA and SQIVND (reference sequence). V was clipped by 5 bases and J by 5 bases, with 15 bases between them.

This clone has just one count. This chain links TRBV19 with TRBJ2-1; D possibly corresponds to TRBD2 (6 bases). CDR3 length: 12 residues. V lost 9 bases to trimming and J lost 9 bases, with 15 bases between them. CDR1 LNHDA and CDR2 SQIVND come from the germline V gene (reference sequence). CDR3 loop: CASSSPGSEQFF. The CDR3 bases are TGTGCCAGCTCTAGTCCCGGGAGTGAGCAGTTCTTC.

Concerning this clone: This CDR3 is also generated by other DNA sequences in the sample. This chain joins TRBV19 and TRBJ2-7, with 10 bases that match TRBD2. The CDR3 totals 14 residues. Per germline, CDR1 LNHDA and CDR2 SQIVND (reference sequence). The J segment lost 0 bases and the V segment lost 6 bases, leaving 2 bases of the junction unmatched. The CDR3 coding sequence is TGTGCCAGTAGATGGACTAGCGGCTCCTACGAGCAGTACTTC. Its translation: CASRWTSGSYEQYF.

This chain connects TRBV14 to TRBJ2-7; 10 nucleotides agree with TRBD2. Per the germline V gene, CDR1 is SGHDN and CDR2 is FVKESK. This CDR3 has 15 residues. Germline trimming cut 2 bases from V and 3 bases from J; bases unmatched to any gene: 4. CDR3 loop: CASSQFLAGGYEQYF. CDR3 in DNA: TGTGCCAGCAGCCAATTCTTAGCGGGAGGCTACGAGCAGTACTTC.

V gene TRBV19 combines with J gene TRBJ2-7; TRBD1 agrees at 7 bases. The ends lost 5 bases at V and 8 bases at J; junction bases unmatched: 12. This CDR3 has 14 residues. From germline, CDR1 is LNHDA and CDR2 SQIVND (reference sequence). CDR3 DNA: TGTGCCAGTAGTCTACGGGACAGACCTACGCAGCAGTACTTC. Encoded protein: CASSLRDRPTQQYF. The entire variable domain, with the rest obtained from reference TRBV19 and TRBJ2-7, is as follows: DGGITQSPKYLFRKEGQNVTLSCEQNLNHDAMYWYRQDPGQGLRLIYYSQIVNDFQKGDIAEGYSVSREKKESFPLTVTSAQKNPTAFYLCASSLRDRPTQQYFGPGTRLTVT.

V is TRBV15 and J is TRBJ2-2, with 9 bases fitting TRBD1. The V gene end was trimmed by 3 bases and the J gene end by 6 bases; junction bases not matched to a gene: 5. Germline V lookup: CDR1 LNHNV, CDR2 YYDKDF (reference sequence). This CDR3 spans 15 amino acids. The CDR3, as DNA: TGTGCCACCAGCAGGAACAGGGGGCAGGCCGGGGAGCTGTTTTTT. This gives the protein CATSRNRGQAGELFF.

The gene calls are TRBV5-1 and TRBJ1-1; the match to TRBD1 covers 7 bases. Per germline, CDR1 SGHRS and CDR2 YFSETQ. V shed 4 bases, J shed 3 bases, and the junction held 9 bases outside the gene matches. The CDR3 is made up of 15 amino acids. The CDR3 DNA reads TGCGCCAGCAGCCCAGGGGGGTTCTCTGACACTGAAGCTTTCTTT. It encodes CASSPGGFSDTEAFF.

The genes are TRBV25-1 and TRBJ2-2, with D perhaps matching TRBD1 (6 bases). Trimming pared 6 bases from V and 2 bases from J, leaving 10 bases between. The germline V gene encodes CDR1 MGHDK and CDR2 SYGVNS. The CDR3 is 14 amino acids. The CDR3 coding sequence is TGTGCCAGCAGACAGGGCATTAACACCGGGGAGCTGTTTTTT. Its translation: CASRQGINTGELFF.

The rearrangement uses TRBV27 and TRBJ2-1, with TRBD2 matching 7 bases. The CDR3 has 16 residues. The trim removed 2 bases at V and 7 bases at J, leaving 11 bases unmatched. The germline V gene encodes CDR1 MNHEY and CDR2 SMNVEV (reference sequence). This CDR3 is CASSLLEAGLGNEQFF. The CDR3 DNA is TGTGCCAGCAGTTTACTCGAAGCGGGACTGGGAAATGAGCAGTTCTTC.

This clone was seen a single time. V gene TRBV5-4 combines with J gene TRBJ2-6; 9 bases are shared with TRBD1. Germline V lookup: CDR1 SGHNT, CDR2 YYREEE (reference sequence). J gave up 3 bases and V 5 bases, and 3 bases lay outside the gene matches. The CDR3 loop spans 15 amino acids. The chain's CDR3 is CASRDRGDGANVLTF. CDR3 DNA: TGTGCCAGCAGGGACAGGGGAGATGGGGCCAACGTCCTGACTTTC.

This rearrangement joins TRBV9 to TRBJ1-5; no reliable D call. V was trimmed by 5 bases and J by 2 bases, leaving 11 bases between them. The germline CDR1 and CDR2 sequences are SGDLS and YYNGEE. The length of the CDR3 is 14 residues. CDR3 amino acids: CASSSGPGNQPQHF. CDR3 in DNA: TGTGCCAGCAGTTCAGGCCCGGGCAATCAGCCCCAGCATTTT.

The J gene is TRBJ2-5, the V gene TRBV5-8; D ambiguous. This CDR3 is built from 20 residues. From germline, CDR1 is SGHTS and CDR2 YDEGEE. V was clipped by 5 bases and J by 7 bases, with 36 bases between them. The CDR3 DNA follows: TGTGCCAGCAGAATTCCGACCAGAGAGCAGATGGTATTTGTGGGTTGGACCCAGTACTTC. Encoded protein: CASRIPTREQMVFVGWTQYF. Complete variable domain (other parts from reference TRBV5-8 and TRBJ2-5): EAGVTQSPTHLIKTRGQQATLRCSPISGHTSVYWYQQALGLGLQFLLWYDEGEERNRGNFPPRFSGRQFPNYSSELNVNALELEDSALYLCASRIPTREQMVFVGWTQYFGPGTRLLVL.

The rearrangement links TRBV4-1 to TRBJ2-7; 7 positions agree with TRBD1. This CDR3 is built from 15 residues. Germline assignment: CDR1 MGHRA and CDR2 YSYEKL. V shed 1 base and J 5 bases; nucleotides not matched to a gene: 8. The CDR3 is CASSQVTGAPDEQYF. The CDR3 nucleotides are TGCGCCAGCAGCCAAGTCACAGGGGCGCCTGACGAGCAGTACTTC.

The chain uses TRBV7-9 and TRBJ1-5, with D tentatively TRBD1 (5 bases). The CDR3 is 12 residues long. The V end lost 2 bases, the J end lost 10 bases, and 9 bases lay between the germline ends. The germline CDR1 and CDR2 sequences are SEHNR and FQNEAQ (reference sequence). CDR3 in amino acids: CASSLRGEPQHF. CDR3 bases: TGTGCCAGCAGCTTACGGGGGGAACCCCAGCATTTT.

This rearrangement joins TRBV7-6 to TRBJ1-3; TRBD1 might be the D (5 bases). The V gene lost 2 bases and the J gene lost 0 bases, with 14 bases spanning the gap. Looked up from germline, CDR1 is SGHVS and CDR2 is FNYEAQ. This CDR3 has 17 amino acids. The CDR3: CASSLLGGLSSGNTIYF. Written as DNA, the CDR3 is TGTGCCAGCAGCTTATTGGGGGGGTTGAGCTCTGGAAACACCATATATTTT. The variable domain in full, with the rest retrieved from reference TRBV7-6 and TRBJ1-3, is GAGVSQSPRYKVTKRGQDVALRCDPISGHVSLYWYRQALGQGPEFLTYFNYEAQQDKSGLPNDRFSAERPEGSISTLTIQRTEQRDSAMYRCASSLLGGLSSGNTIYFGEGSWLTVV.

CDR3 sequence reads: CASQSPTSGTVASTGELFF. The CDR3 DNA follows: TGTGCCAGCCAATCACCGACTAGCGGGACTGTGGCTTCCACCGGGGAGCTGTTTTTT. V is TRBV18 and J is TRBJ2-2; 11 nucleotides line up with TRBD2. V trimming: 8 bases; J trimming: 4 bases; junction bases outside the gene matches: 18. Germline V gives CDR1 KGHSH, CDR2 LQKENI. This CDR3 contains 19 residues.

The chain combines TRBV29-1 with TRBJ1-1, with D perhaps TRBD1 (5 bases). Germline assignment: CDR1 SQVTM and CDR2 ANQGSEA. The CDR3 runs to 13 residues. V lost 6 bases and J lost 1, with 12 bases in between. The CDR3 region has the DNA TGCAGCGTACCCGGGGGGGAGAACACTGAAGCTTTCTTT. Residues: CSVPGGENTEAFF. Full variable domain (remainder filled in from reference TRBV29-1 and TRBJ1-1): SAVISQKPSRDICQRGTSLTIQCQVDSQVTMMFWYRQQPGQSLTLIATANQGSEATYESGFVIDKFPISRPNLTFSTLTVSNMSPEDSSIYLCSVPGGENTEAFFGQGTRLTVV.